The 6 T cell receptor beta chains given below trace back to one sample, sequenced in a study of cytotoxic CD8 clonotypes in ibrutinib-treated CLL. Repertoires were generated with immunoSEQ multiplex PCR, while TCRdb's copy carries only in-frame clones and drops some. The top ten hold 38% of the sample, which has 65,000 to 85,000 clones, 75% to 90% seen once. The sequencing used PBMCs, collected after 24 months of ibrutinib treatment. The origin of the receptors is a human donor with chronic lymphocytic leukemia.

Here the CDR3 DNA reads TGTGCCAGCAGCTCCCGGGACAGCGCAACTAATGAAAAACTGTTTTTT. This translates into CASSSRDSATNEKLFF. The V call is TRBV12-1, the J call TRBJ1-4; the table's D call, TRBD1, was not checked against the DNA. TRBV12-1 is assigned pseudogene status. The CDR3 runs 16 residues.

This clone is a singleton in its sample. The chain couples TRBV7-3 to TRBJ2-5, with unresolved D. The germline V gene has CDR1 SGHTA and CDR2 FQGTGA. V lost 1 base and J 4 bases, leaving 10 bases between the germline ends. The CDR3 sequence is 14 residues long. In nucleotides, the CDR3 is TGTGCCAGCAGCTTAAGGTCGGGTGGAGAGACCCAGTACTTC. It codes for CASSLRSGGETQYF. Together with reference TRBV7-3 and TRBJ2-5, the CDR3 gives the full variable domain: GAGVSQTPSNKVTEKGKYVELRCDPISGHTALYWYRQSLGQGPEFLIYFQGTGAADDSGLPNDRFFAVRPEGSVSTLKIQRTERGDSAVYLCASSLRSGGETQYFGPGTRLLVL.

J is TRBJ1-3 and V is TRBV5-6; D is perhaps TRBD1 (5 bases). The CDR3 consists of 17 residues. V shed 0 bases and J shed 1 base, with 14 bases lying between them. Germline CDR1 reads SGHDT; CDR2 reads YYEEEE. The CDR3 DNA reads as TGTGCCAGCAGCTTGGGCAACGTAGGGGCGTCTGGAAACACCATATATTTT. This gives the protein CASSLGNVGASGNTIYF. The full variable domain, completed using reference TRBV5-6 and TRBJ1-3, is DAGVTQSPTHLIKTRGQQVTLRCSPKSGHDTVSWYQQALGQGPQFIFQYYEEEERQRGNFPDRFSGHQFPNYSSELNVNALLLGDSALYLCASSLGNVGASGNTIYFGEGSWLTVV.

The V gene is TRBV10-2, the J gene TRBJ2-3; TRBD1 agrees at 9 bases. The CDR3 covers 15 residues. With V trimmed by 5 bases and J by 0 bases, 3 bases remained unmatched. CDR1 is WSHSY and CDR2 is SAAADI in the germline V gene. In DNA form, the CDR3 reads TGCGCCAGCAGTTCTGGGACAGGGAGCACAGATACGCAGTATTTT. Translated: CASSSGTGSTDTQYF.

This chain links TRBV2 with TRBJ2-5, with D possibly being TRBD1 or TRBD2 (5 bases each). This CDR3 is 15 amino acids long. CDR1 is SNHLY and CDR2 is FYNNEI in the germline V gene. Deletions cut 4 bases from V and 5 bases from J, with 17 bases between. CDR3 in DNA: TGTGCCAGCAGTGGAGGGACCTTCCCCGGCGAGACCCAGTACTTC. The encoded protein is CASSGGTFPGETQYF.

The chain links TRBV2 to TRBJ2-5; D unclear. The CDR3 totals 12 residues. V lost 0 bases, J lost 7 bases, and 6 bases lay in between. Per germline, CDR1 SNHLY and CDR2 FYNNEI. The CDR3 is CASSEARWTQYF. DNA for the CDR3: TGTGCCAGCAGTGAAGCCCGATGGACCCAGTACTTC.